These T cell receptor beta chains were read from a single sample in a study of T cells in Graves' hyperthyroidism and ophthalmopathy. TCRdb re-called the multiplex PCR reads through MiXCR, storing one row per CDR3 protein. This table has fewer than 250,000 distinct CDR3 sequences, about a sixth appearing once. Sequencing was performed on blood. Receptor source: a man aged 50 to 59 with Graves' hyperthyroidism. The CDR3 runs from the conserved cysteine through the conserved F or W. Clone size is not always given. Where it is, it says once, few, many or a class for expanded clones.

TRBJ2-5,TRBV2,14,NA,CAGTFAGDQETQYF
TRBJ2-5,TRBV27,15,many,CASSAGTSGQETQYF
TRBJ1-2,TRBV15,15,NA,CATSRGLRDIYGYTF
TRBJ1-1,TRBV10-1,12,few,CASLDPGQEAFF
TRBJ1-4,TRBV9,17,NA,CASSVDGVVGTNEKLFF
TRBJ2-6,TRBV7-3,15,NA,CASSLASPGANVLTF
TRBJ1-5,TRBV2,14,many,CASTGQSSNQPQHF
TRBJ1-2,TRBV6-1,16,many,CASSVSSRTGYYGYTF
TRBJ2-1,TRBV2,13,many,CASGPTLLGEQFF
TRBJ1-6,TRBV28,13,many,CASSLPGVSPLHF
TRBJ2-2,TRBV18,15,many,CASSPGTGATGELFF
TRBJ1-1,TRBV28,14,many,CASSLTPRNTEAFF
TRBJ2-1,TRBV12-3/TRBV12-4,15,many,CASSSQAGTGSEQFF
TRBJ1-2,TRBV2,13,many,CASSELAGTGYTF
TRBJ2-1,TRBV20-1,17,once,CSASKTSGDLWYNEQFF
TRBJ1-2,TRBV5-1,15,NA,CASSLVGRSNYGYTF
TRBJ1-2,TRBV30,13,NA,CAWNGGRVYGYTF
TRBJ2-7,TRBV5-1,15,NA,CASSLGGLASYEQYF
TRBJ1-1,TRBV6-5,14,many,CASSSGHPGTEAFF
TRBJ2-1,TRBV5-1,18,many,CASSFLPVSGSSYNEQFF
TRBJ2-5,TRBV5-1,16,many,CASSLEPVGGQETQYF
TRBJ2-2,TRBV3-1,16,few,CASSQFNTGITGELFF
TRBJ1-5,TRBV19,16,NA,CASSMGNRGGGQPQHF
TRBJ2-1,TRBV24-1,16,many,CATSDFGSGRENEQFF